Listed below are T cell receptor beta chains from one sample, sequenced in a study of response to subunit inactivated influenza vaccine. TCRdb re-called the RT-PCR reads with MiXCR, one entry per CDR3 protein. The sample consists of roughly 650,000 distinct CDR3 sequences, 11% to 15% of them appearing once. The specimen comprised PBMCs from blood, sampled 14 to 15 days before vaccination. The source of these receptors is a man aged 50-60 years who received an inactivated influenza vaccine. Both conserved end residues are part of each CDR3. The D gene is left open where the match is weak. Where a row states a size, it is once, few, many or the class of an expanded clone; other rows omit it.

v_gene,j_gene,d_gene,abundance,CDR3aa,CDR3nt
TRBV5-6,TRBJ2-7,TRBD2,many,CASSLFGGTIDEQYF,TGTGCCAGCAGTTTGTTTGGGGGGACTATCGACGAGCAGTACTTC
TRBV7-8,TRBJ2-1,-,-,CASSYTRGYNEQFF,TGTGCCAGCAGCTACACACGGGGGTACAATGAGCAGTTCTTC
TRBV3-1,TRBJ2-1,TRBD2,few,CASSSGLAGGLNEQFF,TGTGCCAGCAGCTCGGGACTAGCGGGGGGGCTTAATGAGCAGTTCTTC
TRBV12-3/TRBV12-4,TRBJ2-4,-,-,CASSLAVAGARAKNIQYF,TGTGCCAGCAGTTTAGCCGTTGCGGGGGCCCGGGCCAAAAACATTCAGTACTTC
TRBV28,TRBJ2-7,-,-,CASSFVSSASSYEQYF,TGTGCCAGCAGTTTTGTGTCCAGCGCGAGCTCCTACGAGCAGTACTTC
TRBV10-3,TRBJ2-3,-,few,CAIRRGHGDSSTDTQYF,TGTGCCATCAGGAGAGGACATGGGGACTCTAGCACAGATACGCAGTATTTT
TRBV9,TRBJ2-5,-,-,CASSEGDWPPQETQYF,TGTGCCAGCAGCGAGGGGGACTGGCCCCCGCAAGAGACCCAGTACTTC
TRBV7-2,TRBJ1-1,-,-,CASSFGGVTNTEAFF,TGTGCCAGCAGCTTTGGGGGGGTAACGAACACTGAAGCTTTCTTT
TRBV27,TRBJ1-4,-,few,CASKKGRATNEKLFF,TGTGCCAGCAAAAAGGGGAGGGCAACTAATGAAAAACTGTTTTTT
TRBV29-1,TRBJ1-1,-,few,CSALRGVITEAFF,TGCAGCGCCTTACGCGGGGTAATAACTGAAGCTTTCTTT
TRBV20-1,TRBJ2-3,TRBD2,many,CSAYTSGGARDTQYF,TGCAGTGCTTATACTAGCGGGGGGGCCAGAGATACGCAGTATTTT
TRBV7-3,TRBJ2-2,TRBD1,-,CASSARQGAGTGELFF,TGTGCCAGCAGCGCTCGACAGGGGGCGGGCACCGGGGAGCTGTTTTTT
TRBV27,TRBJ2-7,-,-,CASSPWGEPYEQYF,TGTGCCAGCAGTCCATGGGGAGAACCCTACGAGCAGTACTTC
TRBV4-2,TRBJ1-3,-,few,CASSQEKSSGNTIYF,TGTGCCAGCAGCCAAGAGAAGAGCTCTGGAAACACCATATATTTT
TRBV11-2,TRBJ2-1,-,many,CASSLDRGYYDEQFF,TGTGCCAGCAGCTTAGATAGGGGTTATTACGATGAGCAGTTCTTC
TRBV27,TRBJ2-1,TRBD1,-,CASSLPYRGKVNEQFF,TGTGCCAGCAGTCTCCCCTACAGGGGTAAGGTCAATGAGCAGTTCTTC
TRBV11-2,TRBJ2-7,-,many,CASSLGTRVLDEQYF,TGTGCCAGCAGCCTAGGGACACGGGTTTTGGACGAGCAGTACTTC
TRBV3-1,TRBJ2-7,-,-,CASSQAVIGTVVPYF,TGTGCCAGCAGCCAAGCTGTAATAGGAACGGTAGTGCCGTACTTC
TRBV5-4,TRBJ1-5,-,few,CASSLEGGVAQPQHF,TGTGCCAGCAGCTTGGAGGGGGGTGTAGCCCAGCCCCAGCATTTT
TRBV7-9,TRBJ2-7,TRBD1,-,CAIPGDRVTEQYF,TGTGCCATTCCGGGGGACAGGGTTACCGAGCAGTACTTC